The present TCR beta chain was sequenced within a study of shared clonotypes between healthy human individuals. Across the study: For every donor, three CD4 naive, three CD4 memory, two CD8 naive and one CD8 memory plates were used.

Once extracted for a subset, genomic DNA was divided evenly among several immunoSEQ plates. TCRdb's table, derived via immunoSEQ multiplex PCR, lists solely in-frame clones and lacks some. Here the sample spans just over 2,000,000 clones, less than 95% being singletons. CDR1 MNHEY and CDR2 SVGAGI come from the germline V gene. V gave up 5 bases and J gave up 6 bases, with 14 bases separating them. CDR3 length: 13 amino acids. Study-level findings and limits: Naive subsets, compared against memory subsets, generally had larger estimated richness values.

Naive CD8 cells were CD45RO-negative, positively selected for CCR7, excluding terminally differentiated effector memory CD45RA+ cells. Concerning this clone itself: Its antigen is not known.

The J gene is TRBJ2-7, the V gene TRBV6-5; tentatively, D is TRBD1 or TRBD2 (6 bases each). This clonotype was sampled from a man between 18 and 35 years old in good health. The sequencing sample was made of naive CD8+ T cells sorted from blood. CDR3 in DNA: TGTGCCAGCAGTACCGCCCCGGGGGCCGAGCAGTACTTC. As protein: CASSTAPGAEQYF.